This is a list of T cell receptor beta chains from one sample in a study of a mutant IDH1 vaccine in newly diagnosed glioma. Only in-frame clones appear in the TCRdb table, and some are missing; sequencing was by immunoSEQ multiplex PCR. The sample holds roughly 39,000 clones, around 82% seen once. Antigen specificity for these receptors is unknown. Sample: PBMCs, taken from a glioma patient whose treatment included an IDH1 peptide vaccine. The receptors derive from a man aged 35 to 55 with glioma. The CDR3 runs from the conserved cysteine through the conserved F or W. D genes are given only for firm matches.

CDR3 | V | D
CASRRDLPDQPQHF | TRBV27 | -
CASRAAAKNYGYTF | TRBV19 | -
CASRSTGSHGYTF | TRBV2 | TRBD1
CASSLTAGTGANVLTF | TRBV5-1 | -
CASSQPDRANYGYTF | TRBV4-1 | -
CASSPYLSSGNTIYF | TRBV18 | -
CASSSGARAPGANVLTF | TRBV7-9 | -
CASSGQLFYGYTF | TRBV6-1 | -
CASRDGGLLYEQYF | TRBV27 | -
CASRPNPGQGLEDEQYF | TRBV6-9 | TRBD1
CASSNQGVLDIQYF | TRBV2 | TRBD1
CASNLWLADTQYF | TRBV6-1 | -
CACQGYTEAFF | TRBV30 | -
CARPGQGSSEAFF | TRBV2 | TRBD1
CASSVTYDEQYF | TRBV25-1 | -
CAWSVNGGKQYF | TRBV30 | -
CASRERGTRGSGEQFF | TRBV7-2 | TRBD2
CASSYSGQYGYTF | TRBV6-5 | TRBD1
CASSYSTDQLTGELFF | TRBV6-5 | -
CASKEGGLAGNTGELFF | TRBV2 | TRBD2
CASSLGFGNTIYF | TRBV5-6 | -
CAITGPGNNSPLHF | TRBV7-9 | -
CASSKRWAVDTQYF | TRBV6-5 | -
CASSPGENTEAFF | TRBV18 | -
CASSMGGGGTDTQYF | TRBV19 | -
CASSPRTDRNEKLFF | TRBV9 | -
CASSSRQGARGYTF | TRBV6-5 | TRBD1
CSVEEGASYEQYF | TRBV29-1 | -
CASGLTAVNYGYTF | TRBV6-6 | -
CASSYYRGREAFF | TRBV6-5 | TRBD1
CASSLGQGAGEAFF | TRBV13 | TRBD1
CASSPGSKQGRDGYTF | TRBV18 | -
CASTPQGGYGYTF | TRBV27 | TRBD1
CASSPSYSGANVLTF | TRBV6-5 | -
CATSREQGLAEKLFF | TRBV15 | -
CASRAGIPNQPQHF | TRBV2 | -
CASKIPGGGYTF | TRBV19 | -
CSRLDRETQYF | TRBV20-1 | -
CASSPPGEETQYF | TRBV18 | -
CASSVSLRNEQFF | TRBV9 | -